The rows below give T cell receptor beta chains drawn from one sample of a study of identical twins. Each CDR3 protein is one row after TCRdb ran MiXCR on the 5' RACE reads. The table has some 900,000 distinct CDR3 sequences, 12% seen once. These data were also reused for a study on yellow fever vaccine responses in identical twins.

Material: PBMCs. Source of these receptors: a young woman in good health. Each CDR3 is given with its conserved first and last residue. The order of the fields is clone size, D gene, V gene, J gene, CDR3 protein, CDR3 DNA. A D gene is named only where the DNA matches it firmly. For some rows the clone size is stated as once, few or many, or as a class when expanded; others skip it.

few	.	TRBV6-1	TRBJ1-1	CASTGQHAEAFF	TGTGCCAGCACGGGGCAGCACGCTGAAGCTTTCTTT
many	.	TRBV12-3/TRBV12-4	TRBJ2-3	CASRGPNTDTQYF	TGTGCCAGCAGGGGACCCAACACAGATACGCAGTATTTT
few	.	TRBV4-1	TRBJ2-1	CASSQGPGTDNEQFF	TGCGCCAGCAGCCAAGGGCCCGGAACCGACAATGAGCAGTTCTTC
many	.	TRBV24-1	TRBJ2-4	CATSEGAKNIQYF	TGTGCCACCAGTGAAGGGGCCAAAAACATTCAGTACTTC
.	.	TRBV7-6	TRBJ2-1	CASSFREGEQFF	TGTGCCAGCAGCTTCCGCGAGGGTGAGCAGTTCTTC
few	.	TRBV7-8	TRBJ2-1	CASSLGSGTRPDKQFF	TGTGCCAGCAGCTTGGGGTCCGGGACCCGACCAGATAAGCAGTTCTTC
few	.	TRBV5-1	TRBJ2-7	CASSPSEKRWGRYYEQYF	TGCGCCAGCAGCCCGTCCGAAAAGCGGTGGGGTCGTTACTACGAGCAGTACTTC
.	.	TRBV5-1	TRBJ2-1	CASSLEGTSSSYNEQFF	TGCGCCAGCAGCTTGGAGGGGACTTCGAGCTCCTACAATGAGCAGTTCTTC
few	TRBD2	TRBV5-6	TRBJ2-1	CASSFLVFRTSGVNEQFF	TGTGCCAGCAGCTTTTTGGTGTTTCGGACTAGCGGGGTTAATGAGCAGTTCTTC
few	.	TRBV7-8	TRBJ2-1	CASSLPLGSYNEQFF	TGTGCCAGCAGCCTCCCCTTGGGTTCCTACAATGAGCAGTTCTTC
few	.	TRBV19	TRBJ1-1	CASNAGNTEAFF	TGTGCCAGTAATGCAGGGAACACTGAAGCTTTCTTT
few	.	TRBV5-1	TRBJ2-5	CASSRGGGEGQETQYF	TGCGCCAGCAGCCGAGGGGGAGGAGAGGGCCAAGAGACCCAGTACTTC
.	.	TRBV4-2	TRBJ2-6	CASSLRGRSGANVLTF	TGTGCCAGCAGCCTCAGGGGTCGCTCTGGGGCCAACGTCCTGACTTTC
many	.	TRBV5-1	TRBJ1-1	CASSSTTGPPVTEAFF	TGCGCCAGCAGCTCGACGACAGGCCCGCCGGTCACTGAAGCTTTCTTT